This is a list of T cell receptor beta chains from one sample in a study of T cells in Graves' hyperthyroidism and ophthalmopathy. One entry per CDR3 protein, called by TCRdb with MiXCR from the multiplex PCR reads. This table has about 610,000 distinct CDR3 sequences, 16% appearing once. What was sequenced was blood. The receptors shown here come from a woman between 35 and 50 years old with Graves' ophthalmopathy. The CDR3 runs from the conserved cysteine through the conserved F or W. D genes are given only for firm matches. Rows may omit the clone size; those that give it use once, few, many or a size class.

v_gene	abundance	d_gene	j_gene	CDR3nt	CDR3aa
TRBV6-1	few	-	TRBJ1-5	TGTGCCAGCAGTGAGATTAAGATGCCCCAGCATTTT	CASSEIKMPQHF
TRBV29-1	-	-	TRBJ1-1	TGCAGCGTTCCTCGGGCAGGGCTGAACACTGAAGCTTTCTTT	CSVPRAGLNTEAFF
TRBV9	-	TRBD1	TRBJ1-4	TGTGCCAGCAGCTCACCGGGACAGGGAAATGAAAAACTGTTTTTT	CASSSPGQGNEKLFF
TRBV7-9	many	-	TRBJ2-3	TGTGCCAGCAGACACCTCCCCACAGATACGCAGTATTTT	CASRHLPTDTQYF
TRBV30	many	-	TRBJ2-7	TGTGCCTGGAGTATTGAAACCTACGAGCAGTACTTC	CAWSIETYEQYF
TRBV12-3/TRBV12-4	-	-	TRBJ1-3	TGTGCCAGCAACGAGGGTCCCGGAAACACCATATATTTT	CASNEGPGNTIYF
TRBV5-1	many	-	TRBJ1-1	TGCGCCAGCAGCTTGGGGACAGAGAACACTGAAGCTTTCTTT	CASSLGTENTEAFF
TRBV6-1	few	-	TRBJ1-1	TGTGCCAGCAGTGAACCAGGGTTGTGGACTGAAGCTTTCTTT	CASSEPGLWTEAFF
TRBV27	-	TRBD1	TRBJ1-3	TGTGCCAGCAGCAGCAGGGGGCCCTCTGGAAACACCATATATTTT	CASSSRGPSGNTIYF
TRBV20-1	few	-	TRBJ2-3	TGCAGTGCCCCCGCCGGGCCGGCAGATACGCAGTATTTT	CSAPAGPADTQYF
TRBV3-1	-	TRBD1	TRBJ1-3	TGTGCCAGCAGCCAAGCACAGGGGGCAATCTCTGGAAACACCATATATTTT	CASSQAQGAISGNTIYF
TRBV28	many	-	TRBJ2-5	TGTGCCAGCAGGAACAGGGGGGGTACAAGAGAGACCCAGTACTTC	CASRNRGGTRETQYF
TRBV7-9	-	TRBD1	TRBJ2-3	TGTGCCAGCAGCTTTAGGGGGCAGGGGGCAAAAGATACGCAGTATTTT	CASSFRGQGAKDTQYF
TRBV7-9	-	TRBD2	TRBJ2-7	TGTGCCAGCAGCTTAGGAAGACTAGCGGGAGGGAGGAACGAGCAGTACTTC	CASSLGRLAGGRNEQYF
TRBV12-3/TRBV12-4	few	-	TRBJ2-4	TGTGCCAGCAGTTTTGAGGGGGTAGCCAAAAACATTCAGTACTTC	CASSFEGVAKNIQYF
TRBV6-1	few	TRBD2	TRBJ2-1	TGTGCCAGCAGCCCCGGGGGGGCAAGCTCCTACAATGAGCAGTTCTTC	CASSPGGASSYNEQFF
TRBV11-2	-	TRBD2	TRBJ2-5	TGTGCCAGCAGCTTGGGAGGGATCTGGGAGACCCAGTACTTC	CASSLGGIWETQYF
TRBV18	-	TRBD1	TRBJ1-3	TGTGCCAGCTCACCAAGGGACAGGGGAAACACCATATATTTT	CASSPRDRGNTIYF
TRBV3-1	many	-	TRBJ2-2	TGTGCCAGCAGCCAAGGCCGGGTCACCGGGGAGCTGTTTTTT	CASSQGRVTGELFF
TRBV18	many	-	TRBJ2-2	TGTGCCAGCTCACCACAAACGGACACCGGGGAGCTGTTTTTT	CASSPQTDTGELFF
TRBV10-3	-	TRBD2	TRBJ2-5	TGTGCCATCAGCCCCGGGACTAGCGCCGAGACCCAGTACTTC	CAISPGTSAETQYF
TRBV7-9	-	TRBD1	TRBJ2-7	TGTGCCAGCAGCTCCTCGGGACAGGTCTTCTACGAGCAGTACTTC	CASSSSGQVFYEQYF
TRBV5-4	few	TRBD2	TRBJ2-3	TGTGCCACAGACTCACTAGCGTCGCGGACAGATACGCAGTATTTT	CATDSLASRTDTQYF
TRBV6-1	-	-	TRBJ2-3	TGTGCCAGCGGGGCGCTGTGGGATACGCAGTATTTT	CASGALWDTQYF
TRBV5-1	-	-	TRBJ2-1	TGCGCCAGCAGCTCAAAGGACAGAGCATTTAATGAGCGGTTCTTC	CASSSKDRAFNERFF
TRBV28	many	-	TRBJ2-5	TGTGCCAGCAGTTTTAGGAGTGGGGCAGTAGAGACCCAGTACTTC	CASSFRSGAVETQYF
TRBV5-1	many	-	TRBJ1-1	TGCGCCAGCAGACCAGGGTCCGGTACGAACACTGAAGCTTTCTTT	CASRPGSGTNTEAFF
TRBV6-1	many	TRBD2	TRBJ2-5	TGTGCCAGCAGTCCCGGCGGGGGGCTGGAAGAGACCCAGTACTTC	CASSPGGGLEETQYF
TRBV13	few	TRBD2	TRBJ2-5	TGTGCCAGCAGCTTAGAGACTAGCGGGCCCGGACAAGAGACCCAGTACTTC	CASSLETSGPGQETQYF
TRBV30	few	-	TRBJ1-5	TGTGCCTGGAGTCGTGGCGAGAATCAGCCCCAGCATTTT	CAWSRGENQPQHF
TRBV12-3/TRBV12-4	-	-	TRBJ1-6	TGTGCCAGCAGTTTACAGGGACTAGGGGATTCACCCCTCCACTTT	CASSLQGLGDSPLHF
TRBV20-1	many	TRBD2	TRBJ2-5	TGCAGTGCTAGAGACCCCACTAGCGGGGGCGAGACCCAGTACTTC	CSARDPTSGGETQYF
TRBV14	-	TRBD1	TRBJ1-2	TGTGCCAGCAGCCTACCGGGACAGGCAAACTATGGCTACACCTTC	CASSLPGQANYGYTF
TRBV9	-	-	TRBJ2-1	TGTGCCAGCAGCGTCCTCCAAGGTGGGCCCTACAATGAGCAGTTCTTC	CASSVLQGGPYNEQFF
TRBV2	many	TRBD1	TRBJ2-1	TGTGCCAGCACCGGACAGGGCGTAGGTGAGCAGTTCTTC	CASTGQGVGEQFF
TRBV20-1	few	-	TRBJ2-7	TGCAGTGCTCCTCTTGACGGGGCCCGAGCTTACGAGCAGTACTTC	CSAPLDGARAYEQYF
TRBV6-1	many	TRBD1	TRBJ2-5	TGTGCCAGCAGTTCGCCACCGGGGACAGGGGGAGAGACCCAGTACTTC	CASSSPPGTGGETQYF
TRBV27	-	TRBD1	TRBJ2-2	TGTGCCAGCATGGACCAACGACAGGGGGGAGGGGAGCTGTTTTTT	CASMDQRQGGGELFF
TRBV19	-	-	TRBJ1-2	TGTGCCAGTAGTATGGGGCAGGGCACTAACTATGGCTACACCTTC	CASSMGQGTNYGYTF